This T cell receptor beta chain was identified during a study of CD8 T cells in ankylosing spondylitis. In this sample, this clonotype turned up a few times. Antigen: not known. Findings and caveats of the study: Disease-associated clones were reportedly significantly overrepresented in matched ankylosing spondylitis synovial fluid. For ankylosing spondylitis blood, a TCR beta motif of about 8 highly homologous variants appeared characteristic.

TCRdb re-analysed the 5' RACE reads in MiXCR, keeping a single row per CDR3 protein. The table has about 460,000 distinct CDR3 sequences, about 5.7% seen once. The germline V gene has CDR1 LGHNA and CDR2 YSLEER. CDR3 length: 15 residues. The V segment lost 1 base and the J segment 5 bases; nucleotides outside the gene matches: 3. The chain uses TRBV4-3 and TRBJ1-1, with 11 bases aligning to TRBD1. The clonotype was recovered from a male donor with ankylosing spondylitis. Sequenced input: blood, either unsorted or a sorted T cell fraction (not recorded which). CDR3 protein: CASSQGTGGFTEAFF. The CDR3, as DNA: TGCGCCAGCAGCCAAGGGACAGGGGGCTTTACTGAAGCTTTCTTT.